Below, one T cell receptor (beta chain) is given with its context. The antigen is not known. The sample originates from a study of T cell responses to AZD1222 COVID-19 vaccine. The method was immunoSEQ multiplex PCR; TCRdb's version includes in-frame clones alone and lacks a portion of them. Among around 150,000 clones listed, under 95% were seen once. The CDR3 is made up of 16 amino acids. Trimming shortened V by 3 bases and J by 0 bases, and 14 bases separated the two germline ends. CDR1 and CDR2 from the germline V gene are MGHRA and YSYEKL. Notes on the study in general: Following two doses of AZD1222, Spike-specific TCR breadth and depth rose. Only a handful of AZD1222 recipients, several in all, had baseline seropositivity. Variant regions that are unmutated are reportedly the target of nearly half of spike-specific TCRs.

The chain employs TRBV4-1 and TRBJ1-1; the D is unclear. The sequence was obtained from an adult who received the AZD1222 COVID-19 vaccine. The material sequenced was peripheral blood, taken 28 days after the second AZD1222 dose. In DNA form, the CDR3 reads TGCGCCAGCAGCCAGGTCCTTGGGCAGTTGAACACTGAAGCTTTCTTT. It specifies CASSQVLGQLNTEAFF.